This is a list of T cell receptor beta chains from one sample in a study of blood T cell repertoires in COVID-19. Only in-frame clones appear in the TCRdb table, and some are missing; sequencing was by immunoSEQ multiplex PCR. The repertoire holds about 140,000 clones, with roughly 80% as singletons. Sequenced: peripheral blood. The receptors here all came from a man between 65 and 85 years old who had recovered from COVID-19. CDR3s include the opening cysteine and the closing phenylalanine or tryptophan. A D gene is named only where the DNA matches it firmly. The size entry is marked missing in some rows and otherwise reads once, few, many or a size class.

v_call	clone_size	cdr3_length	d_call	j_call	cdr3_nt	cdr3_aa
TRBV4-1	once	16	TRBD1	TRBJ2-7	TGCGCCAGCAGCCACCGATCACAGGGGCGGCCTTACGAGCAGTACTTC	CASSHRSQGRPYEQYF
TRBV5-4	NA	17	TRBD2	TRBJ2-7	TGTGCCAGCAGCTTGGGGACTAGCGGGAGCCGTTCCTACGAGCAGTACTTC	CASSLGTSGSRSYEQYF
TRBV7-8	NA	15	TRBD1	TRBJ2-5	TGTGCCAGCAGCTTAGGGGACAGGGGTTGGGAGACCCAGTACTTC	CASSLGDRGWETQYF
TRBV30	once	12	NA	TRBJ2-5	TGTGCCTGGAGCCTTGCTATTGAGACCCAGTACTTC	CAWSLAIETQYF
TRBV10-2	NA	12	NA	TRBJ1-2	TGCGCCAGCAGTGAGGTACAGGGAGTCTACACCTTC	CASSEVQGVYTF
TRBV5-6	NA	14	NA	TRBJ1-2	TGTGCCAGCAGCTTGTTCAGGGTCCCCTATGGCTACACCTTC	CASSLFRVPYGYTF
TRBV7-9	few	13	NA	TRBJ2-1	TGTGCCAGCAGCTTGGCAGGGGTAAATGAGCAGTTCTTC	CASSLAGVNEQFF
TRBV19	NA	13	NA	TRBJ1-5	TGTGCCAGTAGTCTCCCGGGACTTCAGCCCCAGCATTTT	CASSLPGLQPQHF
TRBV19	few	15	TRBD2	TRBJ2-7	TGTGCCAGTAGTCAGCTAGCGGGTAACGGCTACGAGCAGTACTTC	CASSQLAGNGYEQYF
TRBV27	NA	15	TRBD1	TRBJ1-1	TGTGCCAGCAGTGCGGACAGGGGGGCTGGAACTGAAGCTTTCTTT	CASSADRGAGTEAFF
TRBV4-1	once	18	TRBD2	TRBJ2-3	TGCGCCAGCAGCCAAGGAAGGGCTAGCGGGATCCGCACAGATACGCAGTATTTT	CASSQGRASGIRTDTQYF
TRBV7-9	NA	15	NA	TRBJ2-1	TGTGCCAGCAGCTCCACAGGGCTCGGGTACAATGAGCAGTTCTTC	CASSSTGLGYNEQFF
TRBV27	once	15	NA	TRBJ2-3	TGTGCCAGCAGTCCCATGGACTTGAGCACAGATACGCAGTATTTT	CASSPMDLSTDTQYF
TRBV29-1	NA	14	TRBD1	TRBJ2-7	TGCAGCGTTAAAGGGGCAGGGGGAGCCTACGAGCAGTACTTC	CSVKGAGGAYEQYF
TRBV5-6	NA	12	TRBD1	TRBJ2-5	TGTGCCAGCAGTCCGGACAGGCTGGGTCTGTACTTC	CASSPDRLGLYF
TRBV7-2	NA	15	NA	TRBJ1-5	TGTGCCAGCAGCGTCAGGGGTTCGGGCAATCAGCCCCAGCATTTT	CASSVRGSGNQPQHF
TRBV18	NA	12	NA	TRBJ1-1	TGTGCCAGCTCCTACAGGGCCACTGAAGCTTTCTTT	CASSYRATEAFF
TRBV7-9	few	15	NA	TRBJ2-7	TGTGCCAGCAGCCCTACATTGACAGGTACCAACGAGCAGTACTTC	CASSPTLTGTNEQYF
TRBV6-5	many	15	NA	TRBJ1-4	TGTGCCAGCAGTTACTCGCAGGGGACTAATGAAAAACTGTTTTTT	CASSYSQGTNEKLFF
TRBV15	NA	15	TRBD2	TRBJ2-3	TGTGCCACCAGCTCCGCCGGGACTAGGGGAGATACGCAGTATTTT	CATSSAGTRGDTQYF
TRBV27	NA	17	NA	TRBJ2-6	TGTGCCAGCAGTTTACGGGGACACACGGCTGGGGCCAACGTCCTGACTTTC	CASSLRGHTAGANVLTF
TRBV9	NA	14	TRBD1	TRBJ2-2	TGTGCCAGCAGCGTAGAGGGACAGCCCGGGGAGCTGTTTTTT	CASSVEGQPGELFF
TRBV5-1	NA	14	NA	TRBJ1-1	TGCGCCAGCAGCTCAGGACAGCCCAACACTGAAGCTTTCTTT	CASSSGQPNTEAFF
TRBV2	NA	14	TRBD2	TRBJ2-7	TGTGCCAGCAGTCCAACTAGCGGGAGGGCCGAGCAGTACTTC	CASSPTSGRAEQYF
TRBV9	NA	15	NA	TRBJ2-2	TGTGCCAGCAGCGTAGCGGGAGTGGTAGCCGGGGAGCTGTTTTTT	CASSVAGVVAGELFF
TRBV10-3	once	16	TRBD2	TRBJ2-1	TGTGCCATCAGTGGTTCGGGACTAGCGGGGTACAATGAGCAGTTCTTC	CAISGSGLAGYNEQFF
TRBV4-1	NA	16	NA	TRBJ2-4	TGCGCCAGCAGCCTTGGACATACACTAGCCAAAAACATTCAGTACTTC	CASSLGHTLAKNIQYF
TRBV29-1	NA	12	NA	TRBJ2-3	TGCAGCGTTGTTGAGAATAGCTATACGCAGTATTTT	CSVVENSYTQYF
TRBV5-1	NA	16	TRBD1	TRBJ2-7	TGCGCCAGCAGCCGGGACAGGTCTCAGGGGGGCTACGAGCAGTACTTC	CASSRDRSQGGYEQYF